Below, 31 T cell receptor beta chains from the same sample are listed, as sequenced in a study of blood T cell repertoires in COVID-19. Sequencing was performed with immunoSEQ multiplex PCR; in TCRdb, only in-frame clones are kept and a portion is missing. Seen here are approximately 170,000 clones, 80% to 90% observed once, and the top ten hold roughly 3.3%. The source material was peripheral blood. These receptors were collected from a man between 18 and 35 years old with active or convalescent COVID-19.

The V and J genes are TRBV7-6 and TRBJ2-7; D may be TRBD1 (6 bases). Trimming stripped 1 base from V and 6 bases from J, with 10 bases between. Germline-derived CDR1 and CDR2 are SGHVS and FNYEAQ. The CDR3 length is 13 residues. The CDR3 DNA reads as TGTGCCAGCAGCTTAGGCCAGGGGCGCGAGCAGTACGTC. Translated: CASSLGQGREQYV.

V usage is TRBV7-3 and J usage is TRBJ1-6; D not certain. The CDR3 runs to 14 residues. Germline V gene sequence: CDR1 SGHTA, CDR2 FQGTGA. V lost 2 bases and J 10 bases, leaving 12 bases between the germline ends. In DNA, the CDR3 is TGTGCCAGCAGCTTATCGGGGTCAGGCTCACCCCTCCACTTT. This sequence encodes CASSLSGSGSPLHF.

In DNA, the CDR3 is TGCAGCGCCAAGACAGGGGGCTATGGCTACACCTTC. Amino acid sequence: CSAKTGGYGYTF. J is TRBJ1-2 and V is TRBV29-1; TRBD1 matches at 9 bases. Germline V CDR1 and CDR2: SQVTM, ANQGSEA. The V gene end was trimmed by 7 bases and the J gene end by 4 bases; junction bases not matched to a gene: 4. The CDR3 spans 12 residues. The full variable domain, rest sourced from reference TRBV29-1 and TRBJ1-2, is SAVISQKPSRDICQRGTSLTIQCQVDSQVTMMFWYRQQPGQSLTLIATANQGSEATYESGFVIDKFPISRPNLTFSTLTVSNMSPEDSSIYLCSAKTGGYGYTFGSGTRLTVV.

V gene TRBV5-1 combines with J gene TRBJ2-2; D ambiguous. Germline V gene data show CDR1 as SGHRS and CDR2 as YFSETQ. The V end lost 0 bases, the J end lost 3 bases, and 6 bases lay between the germline ends. The CDR3 loop spans 14 amino acids. The CDR3 DNA is TGCGCCAGCAGCTTGGTTCAGTACACCGGGGAGCTGTTTTTT. It is translated as CASSLVQYTGELFF.

The chain has TRBV14 and TRBJ1-6; D is perhaps TRBD1 (5 bases). Looked up from germline, CDR1 is SGHDN and CDR2 is FVKESK. V was shortened by 1 base and J by 6 bases, with 16 bases between the two germline ends. The CDR3 totals 17 residues. The CDR3 loop reads CASSQVVSGIGNSPLHF. CDR3 nucleotides: TGTGCCAGCAGCCAAGTGGTATCAGGGATTGGTAATTCACCCCTCCACTTT.

The chain employs TRBV3-1 (or the pseudogene TRBV3-2) and TRBJ1-2, with D perhaps TRBD1 (6 bases). Germline CDR1 is LGHDT and CDR2 is YNNKEL (reference sequence). With 1 base removed from V and 8 bases from J, the gap between germline ends came to 17 bases. The CDR3 extends over 15 amino acids. The CDR3 sequence is CASSQGSRGSGGYTF. The CDR3 nucleotides are TGTGCCAGCAGCCAAGGTAGCAGGGGAAGTGGCGGCTACACCTTC.

This clone has a handful of counts. This chain links TRBV5-4 with TRBJ1-1; TRBD1 might be the D (6 bases). The germline V gene has CDR1 SGHNT and CDR2 YYREEE (reference sequence). The CDR3 runs to 13 residues. The germline V and J ends were trimmed by 4 bases and 8 bases, with 15 bases remaining between them. The chain's CDR3 is CASSTRTVLEAFF. In DNA, the CDR3 is TGTGCCAGCAGCACCCGGACAGTTTTAGAAGCTTTCTTT.

The genes are TRBV4-3 and TRBJ2-2; D gene ambiguous. Germline assignment: CDR1 LGHNA and CDR2 YSLEER. CDR3 size: 15 residues. The ends were cut back, 1 base at V and 1 base at J, with 7 bases in the middle. The CDR3 reads CASSQVGGNTGELFF. As DNA, the CDR3 is TGCGCCAGCAGCCAAGTCGGCGGGAACACCGGGGAGCTGTTTTTT.

This rearrangement joins TRBV21-1 to TRBJ2-3; the D call of TRBD2 is as the table states it, not checked on the DNA. TRBV21-1 is shown as a pseudogene. The CDR3 is made up of 16 amino acids. Written as DNA, the CDR3 is TGTGCCAGCAGCAAGGTAGCGGGAGCGAGCACAGATACGCAGTATTTT. Its protein product is CASSKVAGASTDTQYF.

This clone has only a few counts. This chain links TRBV27 with TRBJ1-1; TRBD1 matches 9 bases. This CDR3 has 15 residues. Germline V gene lookup returns CDR1 MNHEY and CDR2 SMNVEV (reference sequence). V shed 6 bases and J 4 bases; nucleotides not matched to a gene: 9. The DNA for the CDR3 is TGTGCCAGCAGGCTAACAGGGGGCGCGAGCACTGAAGCTTTCTTT. Translating it yields CASRLTGGASTEAFF.

The chain recombines TRBV4-1 with TRBJ1-4; D unresolved. CDR1 and CDR2 (germline): MGHRA, YSYEKL. The CDR3 has 18 amino acids. V lost 0 bases and J lost 8, with 22 bases in between. The CDR3 nucleotides read TGCGCCAGCAGCCAAGATAGCCCGGAACTCATCAGTCGGGAAAAACTGTTTTTT. It is translated as CASSQDSPELISREKLFF.

V and J are TRBV6-5 and TRBJ2-1; the match to TRBD1 covers 8 bases. This CDR3 has 14 residues. J lost 4 bases, V lost 5 bases, and 4 bases had no gene match. Germline V gene lookup returns CDR1 MNHEY and CDR2 SVGAGI. The CDR3 region is CASSIRGQYNEQFF. DNA for the CDR3: TGTGCCAGCAGTATCAGGGGGCAATACAATGAGCAGTTCTTC.

CDR3 DNA sequence: TGTGCCAGCAGCTTGGAGACCGGGACAGGTCCCTCTGGGGCCAACGTCCTGACTTTC. It specifies CASSLETGTGPSGANVLTF. This chain uses TRBV5-6 with TRBJ2-6; TRBD1 agrees at 8 bases. After removal of 0 bases from V and 0 bases from J, the junction contained 8 bases not matched to a gene. This CDR3 is built from 19 residues. Germline CDR1 reads SGHDT; CDR2 reads YYEEEE.

This clone was observed a single time. V usage is TRBV29-1 and J usage is TRBJ1-2; 7 nucleotides agree with TRBD1. The trim removed 7 bases at V and 2 bases at J, leaving 10 bases unmatched. From germline, CDR1 is SQVTM and CDR2 ANQGSEA. The CDR3 has 14 amino acids. CDR3 loop: CSARNRGENYGYTF. The CDR3 DNA is TGCAGCGCCCGAAACAGGGGTGAAAACTATGGCTACACCTTC.

This chain uses TRBV5-1 with TRBJ2-7; 7 positions agree with TRBD2. Looked up from germline, CDR1 is SGHRS and CDR2 is YFSETQ. With V trimmed by 1 base and J by 6 bases, 4 bases remained unmatched. The CDR3 totals 13 residues. The CDR3 region has the DNA TGCGCCAGCAGCTTGCGGGAGGAATTCGAGCAGTACTTC. As protein: CASSLREEFEQYF.

The rearrangement links TRBV11-3 to TRBJ2-2, with D possibly being TRBD2 (5 bases). CDR3 length: 18 residues. Deletions cut 4 bases from V and 7 bases from J, with 25 bases between. Germline loops: CDR1 SGHNT, CDR2 YENEEA. In DNA, the CDR3 is TGTGCCAGCAGCTCGGAAACGGGATTAGCGATAAACGGCGGGGAGCTGTTTTTT. Amino acid sequence: CASSSETGLAINGGELFF.

V gene TRBV28 combines with J gene TRBJ2-5, with 7 bases aligning to TRBD2. CDR3 length equals 16 residues. The germline gives CDR1 MDHEN, CDR2 SYDVKM. Unmatched junction bases numbered 14, after V lost 1 base and J lost 9 bases. DNA of the CDR3: TGTGCCAGCAGTTTATTTTTTGGGAGGGCCGGTGGTGCCCAGTACTTC. Protein product: CASSLFFGRAGGAQYF.

This chain links TRBV27 with TRBJ1-1; 7 bases are shared with TRBD1. CDR1 MNHEY and CDR2 SMNVEV come from the germline V gene (reference sequence). The CDR3 is 16 amino acids. The V segment lost 6 bases and the J segment 6 bases; nucleotides outside the gene matches: 16. CDR3 nucleotide sequence: TGTGCCAGCAGGACGTTTCTATGGGACAGATGGGCTGAAGCTTTCTTT. Protein product: CASRTFLWDRWAEAFF.

The chain carries TRBV7-2 and TRBJ1-2; no reliable D call. Per germline, CDR1 SGHTA and CDR2 FQGNSA. V lost 1 base, J lost 2 bases, and 8 bases lay in between. The CDR3 runs to 14 residues. The CDR3 DNA reads TGTGCCAGCAGCTTAGGACACAACAACTATGGCTACACCTTC. This encodes CASSLGHNNYGYTF. Based on the CDR3 plus reference TRBV7-2 and TRBJ1-2, the full variable domain is GAGVSQSPSNKVTEKGKDVELRCDPISGHTALYWYRQSLGQGLEFLIYFQGNSAPDKSGLPSDRFSAERTGGSVSTLTIQRTQQEDSAVYLCASSLGHNNYGYTFGSGTRLTVV.

The chain links TRBV11-3 to TRBJ1-4; 7 positions agree with TRBD1. The CDR3 is 17 residues long. Germline V gives CDR1 SGHNT, CDR2 YENEEA. After removal of 3 bases from V and 0 bases from J, the junction contained 7 bases not matched to a gene. In DNA form, the CDR3 reads TGTGCCAGCAGCTTGGACAGGTGGGCTGCAACTAATGAAAAACTGTTTTTT. It is translated as CASSLDRWAATNEKLFF.

The CDR3 sequence is CASSPRWTGNTEAFF. CDR3 bases: TGCGCCAGCAGCCCACGATGGACAGGGAACACTGAAGCTTTCTTT. The rearrangement uses TRBV5-1 and TRBJ1-1, with 7 bases fitting TRBD1. The germline V gene encodes CDR1 SGHRS and CDR2 YFSETQ. The trim removed 4 bases at V and 1 base at J, leaving 7 bases unmatched. CDR3 length: 15 amino acids.

This clone has only one observation. The chain is built from TRBV7-9 and TRBJ1-3; D not certain. With 1 base removed from V and 0 bases from J, the gap between germline ends came to 7 bases. The CDR3 covers 15 residues. Germline CDR1 reads SEHNR; CDR2 reads FQNEAQ (reference sequence). CDR3 residues: CASSLGGGSGNTIYF. The CDR3 nucleotides read TGTGCCAGCAGCTTAGGAGGAGGCTCTGGAAACACCATATATTTT. Full variable domain (rest looked up from reference TRBV7-9 and TRBJ1-3): DTGVSQNPRHKITKRGQNVTFRCDPISEHNRLYWYRQTLGQGPEFLTYFQNEAQLEKSRLLSDRFSAERPKGSFSTLEIQRTEQGDSAMYLCASSLGGGSGNTIYFGEGSWLTVV.

The V gene is TRBV5-6, the J gene TRBJ1-2, with 7 positions matching TRBD1. CDR1 and CDR2 from the germline V gene are SGHDT and YYEEEE. V trimming: 2 bases; J trimming: 4 bases; junction bases outside the gene matches: 8. The CDR3 sequence is 15 residues long. The CDR3 nucleotides are TGTGCCAGCAGCTTAGGAGGGGGCGTGCGCTATGGCTACACCTTC. It encodes CASSLGGGVRYGYTF. Variable domain in full (rest from reference TRBV5-6 and TRBJ1-2): DAGVTQSPTHLIKTRGQQVTLRCSPKSGHDTVSWYQQALGQGPQFIFQYYEEEERQRGNFPDRFSGHQFPNYSSELNVNALLLGDSALYLCASSLGGGVRYGYTFGSGTRLTVV.

The CDR3: CIARDRTYNEQFF. The CDR3 coding sequence is TGCATCGCCCGGGACAGGACCTACAATGAGCAGTTCTTC. The chain has TRBV29-1 and TRBJ2-1; TRBD1 matches at 8 bases. Germline V CDR1 and CDR2: SQVTM, ANQGSEA. The CDR3 loop spans 13 amino acids.

The CDR3 sequence: CSVRLGDNSPLHF. The DNA of the CDR3 is TGCAGCGTTCGTTTAGGGGATAATTCACCCCTCCACTTT. The chain employs TRBV29-1 and TRBJ1-6; TRBD1 might be the D (5 bases). The CDR3 runs to 13 residues. Trimming cost V 5 bases and J 5 bases, with 10 bases left between them. Germline CDR1 is SQVTM and CDR2 is ANQGSEA.

The rearrangement links TRBV18 to TRBJ2-2; 8 nucleotides line up with TRBD1. This CDR3 region has 15 residues. The V gene's germline CDR1 is KGHSH and CDR2 LQKENI. The V gene end was trimmed by 3 bases and the J gene end by 7 bases; junction bases not matched to a gene: 7. The CDR3 loop is CASSPRGQGNGELFF. In DNA form, the CDR3 reads TGTGCCAGCTCACCGCGAGGACAGGGTAACGGGGAGCTGTTTTTT.

The gene calls are TRBV5-1 and TRBJ2-2; perhaps TRBD2 as D (6 bases). Trimming shortened V by 3 bases and J by 1 base, and 13 bases separated the two germline ends. Germline CDR1 and CDR2: SGHRS and YFSETQ. This CDR3 is built from 16 residues. CDR3 loop: CASSSLSGLNTGELFF. Here the CDR3 DNA reads TGCGCCAGCAGCTCCCTTAGCGGCCTGAACACCGGGGAGCTGTTTTTT.

The chain has TRBV5-6 and TRBJ1-2, with a possible D match to TRBD1 (6 bases). Per the germline V gene, CDR1 is SGHDT and CDR2 is YYEEEE. With 8 bases removed from V and 0 bases from J, the gap between germline ends came to 17 bases. The CDR3 runs 15 residues. CDR3 sequence reads: CASFRGDEANYGYTF. CDR3 DNA sequence: TGTGCCAGTTTCAGGGGCGATGAAGCTAACTATGGCTACACCTTC.

This clone came up once. This chain links TRBV28 with TRBJ1-5, with TRBD1 matching 7 bases. The trim removed 3 bases at V and 5 bases at J, leaving 4 bases unmatched. This CDR3 region has 14 residues. Germline values: CDR1 MDHEN, CDR2 SYDVKM. CDR3 protein: CASSFSGGDQPQHF. DNA of the CDR3: TGTGCCAGCAGTTTTTCAGGGGGTGATCAGCCCCAGCATTTT.

The rearrangement uses TRBV30 and TRBJ2-7; 12 bases fit TRBD1. The CDR3 is made up of 17 amino acids. V was clipped by 3 bases and J by 2 bases; unmatched bases: 11. CDR1 GTSNPN and CDR2 SVGIG come from the germline V gene (reference sequence). CDR3 sequence (DNA): TGTGCCTGGAGGGGTCCAGGGACAGGGGGCCCGACCTACGAGCAGTACTTC. Its translation is CAWRGPGTGGPTYEQYF.

CDR3 protein: CSASLEGSLSNQPQHF. CDR3 bases: TGCAGTGCTAGTTTGGAGGGCTCCCTTAGCAATCAGCCCCAGCATTTT. The V call is TRBV20-1, the J call TRBJ1-5; D remains ambiguous. The CDR3 sequence is 16 residues long. V gave up 3 bases and J gave up 0 bases, with 15 bases separating them. Germline loops: CDR1 DFQATT, CDR2 SNEGSKA (reference sequence).